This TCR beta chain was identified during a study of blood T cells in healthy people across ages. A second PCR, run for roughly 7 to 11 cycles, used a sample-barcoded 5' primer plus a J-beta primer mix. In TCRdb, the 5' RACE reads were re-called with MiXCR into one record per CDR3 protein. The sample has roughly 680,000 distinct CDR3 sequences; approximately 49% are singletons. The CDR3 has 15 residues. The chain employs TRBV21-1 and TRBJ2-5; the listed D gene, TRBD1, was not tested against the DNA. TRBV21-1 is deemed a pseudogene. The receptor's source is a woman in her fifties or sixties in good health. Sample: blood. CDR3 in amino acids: CASSKVGPQGETQYF. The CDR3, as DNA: TGTGCCAGCAGCAAAGTGGGGCCCCAGGGGGAGACCCAGTACTTC.